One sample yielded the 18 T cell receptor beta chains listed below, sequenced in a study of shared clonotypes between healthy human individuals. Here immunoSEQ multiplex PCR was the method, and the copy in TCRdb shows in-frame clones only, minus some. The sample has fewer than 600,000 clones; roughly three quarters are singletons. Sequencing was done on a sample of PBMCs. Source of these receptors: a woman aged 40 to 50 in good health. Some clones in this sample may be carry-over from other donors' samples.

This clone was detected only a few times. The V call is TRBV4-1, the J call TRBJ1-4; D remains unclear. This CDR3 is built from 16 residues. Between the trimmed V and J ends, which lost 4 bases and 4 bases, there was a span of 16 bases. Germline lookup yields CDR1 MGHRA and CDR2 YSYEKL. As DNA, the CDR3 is TGCGCCAGCAGCCCCGGTAGGGCCACACGTAATGAAAAACTGTTTTTT. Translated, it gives CASSPGRATRNEKLFF.

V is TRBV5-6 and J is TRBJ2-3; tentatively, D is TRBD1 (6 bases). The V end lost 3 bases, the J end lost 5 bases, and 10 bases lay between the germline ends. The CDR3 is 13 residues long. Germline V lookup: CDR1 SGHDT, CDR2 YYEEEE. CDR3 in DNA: TGTGCCAGCAGCTCCAGGGGAATAGATACGCAGTATTTT. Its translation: CASSSRGIDTQYF. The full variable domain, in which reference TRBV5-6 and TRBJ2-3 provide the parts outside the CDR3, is DAGVTQSPTHLIKTRGQQVTLRCSPKSGHDTVSWYQQALGQGPQFIFQYYEEEERQRGNFPDRFSGHQFPNYSSELNVNALLLGDSALYLCASSSRGIDTQYFGPGTRLTVL.

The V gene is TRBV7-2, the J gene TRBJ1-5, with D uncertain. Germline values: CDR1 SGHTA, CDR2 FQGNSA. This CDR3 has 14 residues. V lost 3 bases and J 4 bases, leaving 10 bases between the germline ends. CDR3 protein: CASSLVAGNQPQHF. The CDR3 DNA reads TGTGCCAGCAGCTTGGTTGCGGGGAATCAGCCCCAGCATTTT.

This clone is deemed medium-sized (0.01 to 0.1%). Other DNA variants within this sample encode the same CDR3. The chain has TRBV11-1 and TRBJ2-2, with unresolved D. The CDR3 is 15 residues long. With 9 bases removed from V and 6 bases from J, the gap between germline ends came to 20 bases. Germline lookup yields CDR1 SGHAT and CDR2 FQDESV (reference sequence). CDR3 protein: CARLRPPVRAGELFF. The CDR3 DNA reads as TGTGCCAGACTTCGTCCTCCGGTTCGCGCCGGGGAGCTGTTTTTT.

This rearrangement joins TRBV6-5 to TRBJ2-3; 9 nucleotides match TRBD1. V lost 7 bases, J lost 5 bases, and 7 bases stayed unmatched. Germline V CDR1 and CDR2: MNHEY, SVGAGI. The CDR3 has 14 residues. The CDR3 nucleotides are TGTGCCAGCAAGCACCGGGACAGGGAAGATACGCAGTATTTT. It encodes CASKHRDREDTQYF.

DNA of the CDR3: TGTGCCACCAGCAGCCGGGACGGCGCCTACGAGCAGTACTTC. Protein: CATSSRDGAYEQYF. The chain combines TRBV15 with TRBJ2-7; possibly TRBD1 or TRBD2 for D (5 bases each). Per the germline V gene, CDR1 is LNHNV and CDR2 is YYDKDF (reference sequence). The CDR3 contains 14 residues. V gave up 3 bases and J gave up 2 bases, with 11 bases separating them.

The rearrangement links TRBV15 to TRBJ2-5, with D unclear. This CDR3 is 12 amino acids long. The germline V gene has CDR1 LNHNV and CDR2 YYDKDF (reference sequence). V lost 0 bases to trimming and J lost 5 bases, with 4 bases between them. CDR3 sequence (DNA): TGTGCCACCAGCAGAGATCAGGAGACCCAGTACTTC. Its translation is CATSRDQETQYF.

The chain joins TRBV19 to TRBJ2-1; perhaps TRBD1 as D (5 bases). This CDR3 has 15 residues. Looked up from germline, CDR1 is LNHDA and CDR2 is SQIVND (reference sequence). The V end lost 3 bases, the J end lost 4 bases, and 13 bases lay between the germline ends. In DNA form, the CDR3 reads TGTGCCAGTAGTATCCAACAGGCTCCTTACAATGAGCAGTTCTTC. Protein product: CASSIQQAPYNEQFF. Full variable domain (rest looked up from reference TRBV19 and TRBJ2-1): DGGITQSPKYLFRKEGQNVTLSCEQNLNHDAMYWYRQDPGQGLRLIYYSQIVNDFQKGDIAEGYSVSREKKESFPLTVTSAQKNPTAFYLCASSIQQAPYNEQFFGPGTRLTVL.

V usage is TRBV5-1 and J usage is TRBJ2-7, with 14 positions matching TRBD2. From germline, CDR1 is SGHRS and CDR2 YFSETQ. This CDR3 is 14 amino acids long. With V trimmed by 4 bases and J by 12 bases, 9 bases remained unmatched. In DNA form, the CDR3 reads TGCGCCAGCAGCCCCCGACTAGCGGGAGGGGCCAGGTACTTC. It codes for CASSPRLAGGARYF.

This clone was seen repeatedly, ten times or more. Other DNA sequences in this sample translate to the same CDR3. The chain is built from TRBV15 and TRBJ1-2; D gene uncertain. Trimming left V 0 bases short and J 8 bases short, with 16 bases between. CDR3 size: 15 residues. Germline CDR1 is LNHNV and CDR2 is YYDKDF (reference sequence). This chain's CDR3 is CATSRDRFISLGYTF. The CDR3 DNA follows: TGTGCCACCAGCAGAGATCGATTCATCTCCTTAGGCTACACCTTC.

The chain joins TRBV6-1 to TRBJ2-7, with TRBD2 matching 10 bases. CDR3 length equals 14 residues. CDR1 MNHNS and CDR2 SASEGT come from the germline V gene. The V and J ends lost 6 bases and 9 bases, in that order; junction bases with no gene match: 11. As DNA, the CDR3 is TGTGCCAGCAGGACCGGACTAGCGGAGATTAGGCAGTACTTC. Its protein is CASRTGLAEIRQYF.

CDR3 region: CASSPDPGPYGYTF. The CDR3 DNA reads as TGCGCCAGCAGCCCAGACCCCGGACCCTATGGCTACACCTTC. The chain links TRBV4-1 to TRBJ1-2; D remains ambiguous. There are 14 residues in the CDR3. Trimming pared 4 bases from V and 4 bases from J, leaving 13 bases between. From germline, CDR1 is MGHRA and CDR2 YSYEKL.

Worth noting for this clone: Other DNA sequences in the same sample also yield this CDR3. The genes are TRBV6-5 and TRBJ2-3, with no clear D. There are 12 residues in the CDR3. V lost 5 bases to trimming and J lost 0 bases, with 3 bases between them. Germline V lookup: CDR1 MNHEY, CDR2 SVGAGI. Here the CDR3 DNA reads TGTGCCAGCAGTGGGAGCACAGATACGCAGTATTTT. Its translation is CASSGSTDTQYF.

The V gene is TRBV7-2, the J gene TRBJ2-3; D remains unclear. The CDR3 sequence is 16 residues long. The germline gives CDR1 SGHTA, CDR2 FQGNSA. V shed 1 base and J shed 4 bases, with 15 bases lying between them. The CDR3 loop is CASSLEGNTPPDTQYF. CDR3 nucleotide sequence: TGTGCCAGCAGCTTAGAAGGCAACACCCCGCCAGATACGCAGTATTTT.

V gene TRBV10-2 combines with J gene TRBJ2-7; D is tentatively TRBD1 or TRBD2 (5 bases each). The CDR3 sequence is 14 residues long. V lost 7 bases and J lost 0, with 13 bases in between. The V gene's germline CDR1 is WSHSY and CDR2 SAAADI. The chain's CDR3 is CASKRDPNSYEQYF. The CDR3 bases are TGCGCCAGCAAAAGGGACCCGAACTCCTACGAGCAGTACTTC.

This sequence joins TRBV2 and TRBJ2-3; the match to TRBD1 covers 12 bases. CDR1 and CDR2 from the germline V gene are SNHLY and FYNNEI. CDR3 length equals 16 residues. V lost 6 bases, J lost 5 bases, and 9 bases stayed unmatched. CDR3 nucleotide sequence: TGTGCCAGCAGCTTCCCGGGACAGGGGGCTGGAGATACGCAGTATTTT. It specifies CASSFPGQGAGDTQYF.

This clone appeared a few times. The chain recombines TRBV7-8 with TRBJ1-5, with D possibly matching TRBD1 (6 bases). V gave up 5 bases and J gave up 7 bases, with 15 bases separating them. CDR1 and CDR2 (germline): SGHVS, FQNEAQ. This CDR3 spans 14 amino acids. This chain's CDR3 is CASSPLGAWQPQHF. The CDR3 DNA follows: TGTGCCAGCAGCCCGCTGGGGGCTTGGCAGCCCCAGCATTTT. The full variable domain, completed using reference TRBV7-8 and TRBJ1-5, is GAGVSQSPRYKVAKRGQDVALRCDPISGHVSLFWYQQALGQGPEFLTYFQNEAQLDKSGLPSDRFFAERPEGSVSTLKIQRTQQEDSAVYLCASSPLGAWQPQHFGDGTRLSIL.

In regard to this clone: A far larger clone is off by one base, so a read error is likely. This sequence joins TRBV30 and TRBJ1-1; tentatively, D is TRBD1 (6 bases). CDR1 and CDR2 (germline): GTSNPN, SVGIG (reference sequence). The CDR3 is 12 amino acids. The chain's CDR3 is CAWSRQANEALF. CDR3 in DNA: TGTGCCTGGAGTAGACAGGCGAATGAAGCTCTCTTT.